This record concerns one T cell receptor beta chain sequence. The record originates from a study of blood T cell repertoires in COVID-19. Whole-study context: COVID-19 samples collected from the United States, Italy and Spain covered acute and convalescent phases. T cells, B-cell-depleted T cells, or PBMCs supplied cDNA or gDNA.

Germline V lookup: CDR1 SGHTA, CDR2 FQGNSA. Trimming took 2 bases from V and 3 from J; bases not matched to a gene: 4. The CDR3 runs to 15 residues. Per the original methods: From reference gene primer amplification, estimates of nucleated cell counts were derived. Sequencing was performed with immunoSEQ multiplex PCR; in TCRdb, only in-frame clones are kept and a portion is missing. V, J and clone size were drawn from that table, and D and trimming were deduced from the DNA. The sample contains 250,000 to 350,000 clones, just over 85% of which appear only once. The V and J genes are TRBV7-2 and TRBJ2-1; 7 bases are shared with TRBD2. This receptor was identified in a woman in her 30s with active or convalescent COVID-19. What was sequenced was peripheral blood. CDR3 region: CASSLTGGGYNEQFF. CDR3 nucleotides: TGTGCCAGCAGCTTAACAGGCGGGGGCTACAATGAGCAGTTCTTC.